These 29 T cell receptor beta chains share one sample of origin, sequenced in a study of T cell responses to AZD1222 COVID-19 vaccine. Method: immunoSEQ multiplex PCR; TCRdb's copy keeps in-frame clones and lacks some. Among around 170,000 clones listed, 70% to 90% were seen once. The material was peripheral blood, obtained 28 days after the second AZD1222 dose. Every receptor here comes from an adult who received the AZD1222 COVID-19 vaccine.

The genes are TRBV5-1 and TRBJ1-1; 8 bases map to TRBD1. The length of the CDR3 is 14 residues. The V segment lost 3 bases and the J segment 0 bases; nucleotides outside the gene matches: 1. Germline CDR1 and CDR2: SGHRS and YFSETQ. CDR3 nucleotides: TGCGCCAGCAGCTCGACAGGGGTGAACACTGAAGCTTTCTTT. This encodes CASSSTGVNTEAFF. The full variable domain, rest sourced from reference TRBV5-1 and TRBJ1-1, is KAGVTQTPRYLIKTRGQQVTLSCSPISGHRSVSWYQQTPGQGLQFLFEYFSETQRNKGNFPGRFSGRQFSNSRSEMNVSTLELGDSALYLCASSSTGVNTEAFFGQGTRLTVV.

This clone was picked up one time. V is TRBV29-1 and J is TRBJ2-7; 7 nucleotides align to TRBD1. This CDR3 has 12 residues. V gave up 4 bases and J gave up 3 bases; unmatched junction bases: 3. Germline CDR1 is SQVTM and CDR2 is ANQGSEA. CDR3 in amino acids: CSVAAGGYEQYF. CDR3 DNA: TGCAGCGTTGCGGCAGGGGGCTACGAGCAGTACTTC.

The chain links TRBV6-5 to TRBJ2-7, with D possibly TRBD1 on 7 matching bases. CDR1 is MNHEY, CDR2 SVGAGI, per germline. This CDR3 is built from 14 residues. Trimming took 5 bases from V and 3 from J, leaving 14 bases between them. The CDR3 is CASSLGGGNYEQYF. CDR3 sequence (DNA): TGTGCCAGCAGTCTTGGAGGGGGCAACTACGAGCAGTACTTC.

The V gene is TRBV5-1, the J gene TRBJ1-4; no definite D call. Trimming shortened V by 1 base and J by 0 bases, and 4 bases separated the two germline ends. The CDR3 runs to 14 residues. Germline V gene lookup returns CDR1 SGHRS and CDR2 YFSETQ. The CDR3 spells CASSLTATNEKLFF. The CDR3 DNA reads TGCGCCAGCAGCTTGACAGCAACTAATGAAAAACTGTTTTTT.

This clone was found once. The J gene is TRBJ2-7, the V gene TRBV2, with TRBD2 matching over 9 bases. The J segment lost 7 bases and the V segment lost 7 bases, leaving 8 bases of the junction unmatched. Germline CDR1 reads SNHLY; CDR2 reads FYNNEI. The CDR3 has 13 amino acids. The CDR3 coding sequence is TGTGCCAGCATGGGTCTAGCGGGGAGTGAGCAGTACTTC. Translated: CASMGLAGSEQYF.

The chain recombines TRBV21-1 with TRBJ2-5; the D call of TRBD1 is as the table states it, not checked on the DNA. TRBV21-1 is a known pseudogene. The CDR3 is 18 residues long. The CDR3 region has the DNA TGTGCCAGCAGCTCAAGGGGTATGTCCCCAGGGCGTGGGGAGACCCAGTACTTC. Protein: CASSSRGMSPGRGETQYF.

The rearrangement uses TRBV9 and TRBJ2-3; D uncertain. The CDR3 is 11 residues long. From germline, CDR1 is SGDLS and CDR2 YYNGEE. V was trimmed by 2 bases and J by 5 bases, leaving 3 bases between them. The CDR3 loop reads CASSVGDTQYF. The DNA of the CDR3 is TGTGCCAGCAGCGTCGGAGATACGCAGTATTTT.

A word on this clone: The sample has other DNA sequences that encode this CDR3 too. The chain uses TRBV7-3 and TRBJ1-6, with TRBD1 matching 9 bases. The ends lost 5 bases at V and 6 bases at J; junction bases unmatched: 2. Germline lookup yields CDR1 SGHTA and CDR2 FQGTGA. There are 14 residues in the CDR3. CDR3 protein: CASSLDRGNSPLHF. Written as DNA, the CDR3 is TGTGCCAGCAGCCTGGACAGGGGTAATTCACCCCTCCACTTT.

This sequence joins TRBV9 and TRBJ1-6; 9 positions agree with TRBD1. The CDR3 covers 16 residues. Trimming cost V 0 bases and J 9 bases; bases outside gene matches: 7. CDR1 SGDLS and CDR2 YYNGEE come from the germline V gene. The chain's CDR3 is CASSVEGGQGTSPLHF. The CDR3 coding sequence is TGTGCCAGCAGCGTAGAAGGGGGACAGGGAACTTCACCCCTCCACTTT. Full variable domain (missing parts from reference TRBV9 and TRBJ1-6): DSGVTQTPKHLITATGQRVTLRCSPRSGDLSVYWYQQSLDQGLQFLIQYYNGEERAKGNILERFSAQQFPDLHSELNLSSLELGDSALYFCASSVEGGQGTSPLHFGNGTRLTVT.

This CDR3 reads CASSQDTRVGNGYTF. CDR3 coding DNA: TGTGCCAGCAGCCAAGATACCAGGGTGGGGAATGGCTACACCTTC. The J gene is TRBJ1-2, the V gene TRBV4-2; D possibly corresponds to TRBD1 (5 bases). V lost 0 bases, J lost 6 bases, and 14 bases lay in between. CDR3 size: 15 residues. Looked up from germline, CDR1 is LGHNA and CDR2 is YNFKEQ.

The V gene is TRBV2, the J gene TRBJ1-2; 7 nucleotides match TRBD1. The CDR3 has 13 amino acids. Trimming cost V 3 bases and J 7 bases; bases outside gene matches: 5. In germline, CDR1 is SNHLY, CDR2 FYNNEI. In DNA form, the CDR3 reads TGTGCCAGCAGTGAGAACAGGGGTCCTGGCTACACCTTC. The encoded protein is CASSENRGPGYTF.

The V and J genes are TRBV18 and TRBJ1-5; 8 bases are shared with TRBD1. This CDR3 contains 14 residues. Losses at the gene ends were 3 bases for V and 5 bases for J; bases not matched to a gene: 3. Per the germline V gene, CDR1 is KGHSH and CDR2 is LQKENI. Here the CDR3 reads CASSPGQGDQPQHF. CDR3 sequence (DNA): TGTGCCAGCTCACCCGGACAGGGCGATCAGCCCCAGCATTTT.

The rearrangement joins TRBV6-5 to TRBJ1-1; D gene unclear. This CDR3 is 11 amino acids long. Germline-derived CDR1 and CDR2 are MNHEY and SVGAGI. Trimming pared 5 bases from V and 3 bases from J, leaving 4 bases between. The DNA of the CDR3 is TGTGCCAGCAGTATGTACACTGAAGCTTTCTTT. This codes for CASSMYTEAFF.

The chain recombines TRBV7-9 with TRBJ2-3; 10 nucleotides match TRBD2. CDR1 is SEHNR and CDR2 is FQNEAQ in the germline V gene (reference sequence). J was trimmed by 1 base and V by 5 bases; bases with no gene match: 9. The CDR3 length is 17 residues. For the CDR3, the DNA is TGTGCCAGCAGCGCGCCGGGACTAGCGTCGGGCACAGATACGCAGTATTTT. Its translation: CASSAPGLASGTDTQYF.

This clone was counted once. The CDR3 DNA sequence: TGTGCCAGCAGCTCAGGACTAGCGGGGGGCCAAGTCACCGGGGAGCTGTTTTTT. Amino acids: CASSSGLAGGQVTGELFF. The gene calls are TRBV5-5 and TRBJ2-2; 14 nucleotides match TRBD2. The germline V gene has CDR1 SGHKS and CDR2 YYEKEE (reference sequence). J lost 4 bases, V lost 3 bases, and 8 bases had no gene match. This CDR3 has 18 residues.

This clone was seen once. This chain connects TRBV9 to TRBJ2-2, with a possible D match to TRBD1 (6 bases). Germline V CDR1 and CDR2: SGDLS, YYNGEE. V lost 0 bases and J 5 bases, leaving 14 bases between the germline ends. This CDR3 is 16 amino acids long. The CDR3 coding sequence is TGTGCCAGCAGCGTAGCGCCGGGACAAGGGACCGGGGAGCTGTTTTTT. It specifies CASSVAPGQGTGELFF.

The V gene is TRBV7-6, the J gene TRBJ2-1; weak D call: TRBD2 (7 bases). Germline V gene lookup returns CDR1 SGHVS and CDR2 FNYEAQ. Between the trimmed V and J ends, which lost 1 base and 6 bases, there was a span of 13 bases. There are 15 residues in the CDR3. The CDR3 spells CASSLEGGLINEQFF. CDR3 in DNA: TGTGCCAGCAGCTTAGAGGGGGGGCTTATCAATGAGCAGTTCTTC.

CDR3 region: CASTVSGPSYEQYF. The CDR3, as DNA: TGCGCCAGCACCGTCAGCGGCCCCTCCTACGAGCAGTACTTC. J is TRBJ2-7 and V is TRBV5-1; TRBD2 might be the D (5 bases). The CDR3 extends over 14 amino acids. The germline V gene has CDR1 SGHRS and CDR2 YFSETQ. The V end lost 6 bases, the J end lost 0 bases, and 13 bases lay between the germline ends.

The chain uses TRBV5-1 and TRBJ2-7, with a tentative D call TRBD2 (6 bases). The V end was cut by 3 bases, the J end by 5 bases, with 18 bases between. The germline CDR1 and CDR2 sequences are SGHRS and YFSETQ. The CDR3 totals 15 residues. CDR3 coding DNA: TGCGCCAGCAGCTCCGGACTACTTCAGTCCCACGAGCAGTACTTC. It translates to CASSSGLLQSHEQYF.

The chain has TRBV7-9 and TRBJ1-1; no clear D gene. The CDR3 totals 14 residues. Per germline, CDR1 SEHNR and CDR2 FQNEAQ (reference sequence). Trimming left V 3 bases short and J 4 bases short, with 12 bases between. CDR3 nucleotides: TGTGCCAGCAGCTTGGCCGGGTATATCACTGAAGCTTTCTTT. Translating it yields CASSLAGYITEAFF.

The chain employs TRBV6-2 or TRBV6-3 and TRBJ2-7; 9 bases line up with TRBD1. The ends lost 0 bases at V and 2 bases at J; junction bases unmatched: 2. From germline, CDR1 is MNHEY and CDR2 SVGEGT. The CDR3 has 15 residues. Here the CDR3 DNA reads TGTGCCAGCAGTTACTCGGGACAGGGTACCTACGAGCAGTACTTC. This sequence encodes CASSYSGQGTYEQYF.

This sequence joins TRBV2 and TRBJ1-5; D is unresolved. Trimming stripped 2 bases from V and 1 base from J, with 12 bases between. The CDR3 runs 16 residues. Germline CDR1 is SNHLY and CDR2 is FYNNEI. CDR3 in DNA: TGTGCCAGCAGTGAACCCCGGGAACGGAGCAATCAGCCCCAGCATTTT. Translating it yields CASSEPRERSNQPQHF.

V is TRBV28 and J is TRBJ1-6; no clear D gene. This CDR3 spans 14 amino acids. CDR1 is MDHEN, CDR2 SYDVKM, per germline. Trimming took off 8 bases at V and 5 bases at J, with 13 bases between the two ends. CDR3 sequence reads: CASRRVPNNSPLHF. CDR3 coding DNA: TGTGCCAGCCGGAGGGTGCCGAATAATTCACCCCTCCACTTT. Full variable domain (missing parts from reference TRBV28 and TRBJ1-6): DVKVTQSSRYLVKRTGEKVFLECVQDMDHENMFWYRQDPGLGLRLIYFSYDVKMKEKGDIPEGYSVSREKKERFSLILESASTNQTSMYLCASRRVPNNSPLHFGNGTRLTVT.

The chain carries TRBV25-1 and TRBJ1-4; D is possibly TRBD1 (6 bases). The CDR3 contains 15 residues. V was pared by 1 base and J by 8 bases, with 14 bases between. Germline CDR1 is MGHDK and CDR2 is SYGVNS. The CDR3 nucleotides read TGTGCCAGCAGTGAATCACAGGGTGAGAACGAAAAACTGTTTTTT. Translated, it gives CASSESQGENEKLFF.

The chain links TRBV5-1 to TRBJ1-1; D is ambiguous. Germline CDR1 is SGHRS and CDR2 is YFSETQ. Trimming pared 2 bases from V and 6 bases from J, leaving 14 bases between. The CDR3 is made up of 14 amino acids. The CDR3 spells CASSFHHEGAEAFF. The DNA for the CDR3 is TGCGCCAGCAGCTTCCACCACGAAGGCGCTGAAGCTTTCTTT.

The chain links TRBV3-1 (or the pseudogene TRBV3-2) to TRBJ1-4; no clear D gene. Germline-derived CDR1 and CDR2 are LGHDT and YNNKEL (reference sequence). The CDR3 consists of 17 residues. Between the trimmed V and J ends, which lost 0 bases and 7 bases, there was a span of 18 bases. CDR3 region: CASSQDLGRPLTEKLFF. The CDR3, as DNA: TGTGCCAGCAGCCAAGATCTGGGGAGACCCTTGACTGAAAAACTGTTTTTT.

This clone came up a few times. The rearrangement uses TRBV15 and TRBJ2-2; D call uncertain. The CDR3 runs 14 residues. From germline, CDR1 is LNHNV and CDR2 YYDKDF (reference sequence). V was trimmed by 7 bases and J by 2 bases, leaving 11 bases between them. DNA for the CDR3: TGTGCCACCAAAAGAGCATTTAACACCGGGGAGCTGTTTTTT. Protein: CATKRAFNTGELFF.

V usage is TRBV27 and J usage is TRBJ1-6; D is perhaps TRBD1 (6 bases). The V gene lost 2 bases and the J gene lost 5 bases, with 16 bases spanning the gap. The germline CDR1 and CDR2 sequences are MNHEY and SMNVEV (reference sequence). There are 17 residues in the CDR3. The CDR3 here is CASSLAPGDIHNSPLHF. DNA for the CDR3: TGTGCCAGCAGTTTAGCGCCCGGGGACATTCATAATTCACCCCTCCACTTT.

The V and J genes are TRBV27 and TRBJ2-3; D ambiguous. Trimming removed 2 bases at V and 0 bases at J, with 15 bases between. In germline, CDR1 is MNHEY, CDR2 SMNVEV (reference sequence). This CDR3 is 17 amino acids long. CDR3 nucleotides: TGTGCCAGCAGTTTAAGGGAACTTCTAGGGAGCACAGATACGCAGTATTTT. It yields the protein CASSLRELLGSTDTQYF.